This TCR beta chain was captured by sequencing in a study of technical replicates of blood from several donors. The CDR3 is 15 residues long. Trimming took off 2 bases at V and 3 bases at J, with 10 bases between the two ends. CDR1 and CDR2 (germline): LGHNA, YNFKEQ. Sequencing used immunoSEQ multiplex PCR; TCRdb keeps in-frame clones, though not all of them. The repertoire holds about 73,000 clones, with 90% as singletons. The source material was PBMCs. This TCR came from a human donor in good health. Some clones in this sample may be carry-over from other donors' samples. The gene calls are TRBV4-2 and TRBJ1-4; D may be TRBD1 (5 bases). The CDR3 DNA reads TGTGCCAGCAGCCAAAGCAGGGCTGCTAATGAAAAACTGTTTTTT. As protein: CASSQSRAANEKLFF.